A single T cell receptor beta chain is shown here with its context. Its antigen remains unidentified. TCRdb called the reads again in MiXCR, with one record for every CDR3 protein. The sample shows some 150,000 distinct CDR3 sequences, 25% to 35% of them seen only once. Germline CDR1 MNHEY, CDR2 SVGAGI. Trimming took 0 bases from V and 5 from J, leaving 10 bases between them. CDR3 size: 14 residues. The entry originates in a study of T cell repertoires in cytomegalovirus infection. Study information: Recently identified HLA-C-restricted and well-studied HLA-B-restricted CMV epitopes were used. TCR beta signatures that were public indicated CMV infection and matching HLA type.

Whole-study findings and limits: Cumulative public TCR beta family frequency identified CMV carriers with the relevant HLA. CMV-specific HLA-C-restricted TCR beta clonotypes dominated the ex vivo response.

The specimen comprised CD8+ T cells from cultured PBMCs, sampled from culture after CMV antigen stimulation. The V gene is TRBV6-5, the J gene TRBJ1-1; D is unclear. The sequence derives from a human donor in good health (CMV status not recorded). Some clones in this sample may be carry-over from other donors' samples. CDR3 region: CASSYSGPPTEAFF. CDR3 nucleotides: TGTGCCAGCAGTTACTCTGGCCCACCGACTGAAGCTTTCTTT.